One sample yielded the 12 T cell receptor beta chains listed below, sequenced in a study of T cells in Graves' hyperthyroidism and ophthalmopathy. Amplification of TCR beta CDR3 regions used RNA as the template. HTBI primers drove first-round RT-PCR of the TCR CDR3. TCRdb processed the multiplex PCR reads anew with MiXCR; each CDR3 protein has one entry. The data show under 400,000 distinct CDR3 sequences, over 20% seen once. Sequenced input: blood. All receptors derive from a woman in her fifties or sixties with Graves' hyperthyroidism.

The chain links TRBV20-1 to TRBJ2-3, with D possibly matching TRBD2 (7 bases). The CDR3 extends over 14 amino acids. Germline V gene sequence: CDR1 DFQATT, CDR2 SNEGSKA (reference sequence). Trimming left V 3 bases short and J 9 bases short, with 19 bases between. The CDR3 loop is CSASPRGAGRTQYF. The CDR3 DNA is TGCAGTGCTAGCCCCCGGGGGGCGGGTAGGACGCAGTATTTT.

This clonotype was detected a few times. One junction end disagrees with the germline gene, perhaps due to a read error. The chain recombines TRBV20-1 with TRBJ2-1; 8 bases match TRBD2. This CDR3 contains 13 residues. The germline V gene encodes CDR1 DFQATT and CDR2 SNEGSKA (reference sequence). The CDR3 sequence: CSASGRARDEQSF. CDR3 DNA sequence: TGCAGTGCTAGCGGGAGGGCCAGGGATGAGCAGTCCTTC.

The chain links TRBV3-1 to TRBJ2-1, with 8 bases aligning to TRBD2. The ends lost 1 base at V and 9 bases at J; junction bases unmatched: 5. Germline V lookup: CDR1 LGHDT, CDR2 YNNKEL (reference sequence). The CDR3 runs 14 residues. CDR3 protein: CASSQAGGPGEQFF. Written as DNA, the CDR3 is TGTGCCAGCAGCCAAGCGGGGGGGCCCGGTGAGCAGTTCTTC.

This clonotype was observed many times. A junction end diverges from the germline sequence, so it may reflect a read error. The rearrangement uses TRBV11-3 and TRBJ2-2; D is perhaps TRBD1 (6 bases). Germline assignment: CDR1 SGHNT and CDR2 YENEEA. The CDR3 runs 16 residues. CDR3 protein: CASSLGRGQNAGELFF. The CDR3 DNA sequence: TGTGCCAGCAGCTTGGGTCGAGGACAGAACGCCGGGGAGCTGTTTTTT.

This clonotype has just a few counts. J is TRBJ2-6 and V is TRBV5-5; D uncertain. Germline V gene lookup returns CDR1 SGHKS and CDR2 YYEKEE (reference sequence). This CDR3 has 15 residues. Trimming took off 0 bases at V and 1 base at J, with 5 bases between the two ends. The DNA of the CDR3 is TGTGCCAGCAGCTTGGTTAGGTCTGGGGCCAACGTCCTGACTTTC. This sequence encodes CASSLVRSGANVLTF.

This rearrangement joins TRBV28 to TRBJ1-5, with a tentative D call TRBD1 (5 bases). CDR3 size: 12 residues. Germline CDR1 MDHEN, CDR2 SYDVKM. Trimming shortened V by 5 bases and J by 12 bases, and 14 bases separated the two germline ends. CDR3 protein: CASSLLDSYQHF. The CDR3 DNA reads TGTGCCAGCAGTCTCCTCGACAGTTACCAGCATTTT.

The chain is built from TRBV29-1 and TRBJ1-1; 8 nucleotides align to TRBD1. The CDR3 loop spans 14 amino acids. The germline V gene has CDR1 SQVTM and CDR2 ANQGSEA. J was trimmed by 3 bases and V by 5 bases; bases with no gene match: 8. CDR3 nucleotide sequence: TGCAGCGTTTGGACAGGGCCGATGCACACTGAAGCTTTCTTT. Protein product: CSVWTGPMHTEAFF.

This clonotype was counted many times. The J gene is TRBJ2-7, the V gene TRBV12-3 or TRBV12-4, with TRBD1 as a possible D gene (5 bases). This CDR3 has 12 amino acids. V was shortened by 5 bases and J by 3 bases, with 8 bases between the two germline ends. CDR3 protein: CASSEQDYEQYF. The CDR3 DNA follows: TGTGCCAGCAGTGAACAGGACTACGAGCAGTACTTC.

The table lists this clonotype with many counts. V gene TRBV3-1 combines with J gene TRBJ2-1; 11 nucleotides match TRBD1. Germline CDR1 and CDR2: LGHDT and YNNKEL (reference sequence). V lost 1 base to trimming and J lost 9 bases; unmatched junction nucleotides: 5. The CDR3 covers 15 residues. CDR3 DNA sequence: TGTGCCAGCAGCCAAGCCGGGACAGGGGGTGGTGAGCAGTTCTTC. As protein: CASSQAGTGGGEQFF.

The chain combines TRBV6-1 with TRBJ2-2, with 11 bases that match TRBD2. This CDR3 is 15 amino acids long. The ends lost 6 bases at V and 5 bases at J; junction bases unmatched: 5. Germline V CDR1 and CDR2: MNHNS, SASEGT. CDR3 residues: CASRRLAGSTGELFF. As DNA, the CDR3 is TGTGCCAGCAGAAGACTAGCGGGGTCGACCGGGGAGCTGTTTTTT.

This clonotype was found a few times. V usage is TRBV10-2 and J usage is TRBJ1-6; D is ambiguous. CDR1 WSHSY and CDR2 SAAADI come from the germline V gene. Trimming pared 3 bases from V and 6 bases from J, leaving 12 bases between. CDR3 length: 15 residues. The CDR3 nucleotides read TGCGCCAGCAGTGAAGAACCGGGTCCTAATTCACCCCTCCACTTT. Its translation: CASSEEPGPNSPLHF.

A note on this clonotype: A much larger clone differs from this one at a single base, so this may be a read error. This chain links TRBV28 with TRBJ2-3; D is possibly TRBD1 (5 bases). Germline values: CDR1 MDHEN, CDR2 SYDVKM. The CDR3 consists of 14 residues. The CDR3 DNA reads TGTGCCAGCAGTTCGACAGCTCGCACAGATACGCGGTATTTT. This codes for CASSSTARTDTRYF.